This T cell receptor (beta chain) was obtained from a study of blood T cell repertoires in COVID-19. Study context: The samples span acute and convalescent COVID-19 from the United States, Italy and Spain.

Original handling: Amplification of reference gene primers provided the estimated nucleated cell counts. The data were produced by immunoSEQ multiplex PCR, yet TCRdb's version contains in-frame clones alone and is incomplete. V and J calls and clone size are as listed in that table; D and trimming were resolved from the DNA. The data show some 85,000 clones, 80% seen once. The sequenced sample consisted of peripheral blood. This sequence was found in a woman aged 80 or over with acute or convalescent COVID-19.

The DNA for the CDR3 is TGTGCCAGCAGCCAAGATCAAACTAACTATGGCTACACCTTC. Its protein product is CASSQDQTNYGYTF. The J gene is TRBJ1-2, the V gene TRBV3-1 (or the pseudogene TRBV3-2); D unresolved. Germline V lookup: CDR1 LGHDT, CDR2 YNNKEL (reference sequence). This CDR3 region has 14 residues. Trimming pared 0 bases from V and 0 bases from J, leaving 5 bases between.